The 27 T cell receptor beta chains presented below share a single source sample, sequenced in a study of cytomegalovirus exposure and HLA in healthy donors. The primer mix had 60 Vbeta and 13 Jbeta primers. Sequenced by immunoSEQ multiplex PCR; TCRdb stores in-frame clones only, minus some. Seen here are fewer than 150,000 clones, roughly 80% observed once, and the top ten hold 1%. Sequencing was performed on PBMCs. These receptors all come from a man aged 35 to 55 in good health and CMV-seronegative.

The CDR3 sequence: CSSLAKQETQYF. As DNA, the CDR3 is TGCAGCTCCCTAGCGAAACAAGAGACCCAGTACTTC. The chain combines TRBV29-1 with TRBJ2-5; D perhaps matches TRBD2 (6 bases). The V end lost 8 bases, the J end lost 2 bases, and 12 bases lay between the germline ends. CDR1 and CDR2 from the germline V gene are SQVTM and ANQGSEA. This CDR3 contains 12 residues.

This sequence joins TRBV5-1 and TRBJ2-7; 14 positions agree with TRBD2. The trim removed 2 bases at V and 6 bases at J, leaving 13 bases unmatched. The CDR3 spans 18 residues. Germline V gene lookup returns CDR1 SGHRS and CDR2 YFSETQ. This CDR3 is CASSLLPGTSGSLGEQYF. The CDR3 nucleotides read TGCGCCAGCAGCTTACTTCCCGGGACTAGCGGGAGTCTCGGCGAGCAGTACTTC.

This clone was seen only a few times. Likely a read error: the CDR3 ends without its conserved phenylalanine or tryptophan. The chain joins TRBV5-1 to TRBJ2-3, with TRBD2 matching over 7 bases. The length of the CDR3 is 14 residues. Looked up from germline, CDR1 is SGHRS and CDR2 is YFSETQ. V shed 0 bases, J shed 5 bases, and the junction held 3 bases outside the gene matches. The CDR3 region is CASSLAGGGDTQYV. CDR3 nucleotides: TGCGCCAGCAGCTTGGCGGGAGGCGGAGATACGCAGTATGTT.

This clone was seen only a few times. This sequence joins TRBV5-1 and TRBJ1-5; D is possibly TRBD1 (5 bases). The CDR3 spans 13 residues. Germline loops: CDR1 SGHRS, CDR2 YFSETQ. Trimming took 1 base from V and 8 from J, leaving 10 bases between them. The CDR3 DNA reads as TGCGCCAGCAGCTTGATGGGGCCGGAGCCCCAGCATTTT. It is translated as CASSLMGPEPQHF.

The CDR3 DNA follows: TGTGCCAGCACCAAGGGGGGGGCCTCCACCGGGGAGCTGTTTTTT. The encoded protein is CASTKGGASTGELFF. The J gene is TRBJ2-2, the V gene TRBV2; D possibly corresponds to TRBD2 (7 bases). This CDR3 is built from 15 residues. Germline V gives CDR1 SNHLY, CDR2 FYNNEI. Trimming pared 7 bases from V and 4 bases from J, leaving 16 bases between.

The chain has TRBV29-1 and TRBJ2-2, with a weak D call TRBD1 (6 bases). Per germline, CDR1 SQVTM and CDR2 ANQGSEA. Trimming pared 3 bases from V and 5 bases from J, leaving 16 bases between. This CDR3 comprises 15 residues. The CDR3 DNA is TGCAGCGTTGAGGCCGGGACAAGACAGACCGGGGAGCTGTTTTTT. Protein sequence: CSVEAGTRQTGELFF.

V gene TRBV2 combines with J gene TRBJ1-4; D is uncertain. V lost 3 bases to trimming and J lost 5 bases, with 7 bases between them. Germline CDR1 and CDR2: SNHLY and FYNNEI. The CDR3 is 13 residues long. Here the CDR3 DNA reads TGTGCCAGCAGTGAGATCCGGAATGAAAAACTGTTTTTT. Translating gives CASSEIRNEKLFF.

This rearrangement joins TRBV5-4 to TRBJ1-2; possible D gene TRBD1, 5 bases. The CDR3 loop spans 13 amino acids. Germline assignment: CDR1 SGHNT and CDR2 YYREEE (reference sequence). V was clipped by 2 bases and J by 4 bases, with 9 bases between them. DNA for the CDR3: TGTGCCAGCAGCTTTCGGGGGTCCTATGGCTACACCTTC. Protein: CASSFRGSYGYTF. The whole variable domain, filled in from reference TRBV5-4 and TRBJ1-2, reads ETGVTQSPTHLIKTRGQQVTLRCSSQSGHNTVSWYQQALGQGPQFIFQYYREEENGRGNFPPRFSGLQFPNYSSELNVNALELDDSALYLCASSFRGSYGYTFGSGTRLTVV.

This clone was found once. The J gene is TRBJ1-2, the V gene TRBV6-1; D gene ambiguous. Germline assignment: CDR1 MNHNS and CDR2 SASEGT. CDR3 length: 13 residues. V lost 4 bases and J lost 8, with 14 bases in between. The CDR3 DNA follows: TGTGCCAGCAGTGTACCAGGTTGGAGGGGCTACACCTTC. Residues: CASSVPGWRGYTF.

The chain has TRBV27 and TRBJ2-3, with D unclear. Germline-derived CDR1 and CDR2 are MNHEY and SMNVEV (reference sequence). V was shortened by 4 bases and J by 4 bases, with 6 bases between the two germline ends. CDR3 length equals 12 residues. The CDR3 reads CASSSQADTQYF. The CDR3 nucleotides read TGTGCCAGCAGTTCGCAGGCAGATACGCAGTATTTT.

Only a few counts were recorded for this clone. This chain connects TRBV6-1 to TRBJ2-3; 7 bases match TRBD1. Unmatched junction bases numbered 10, after V lost 10 bases and J lost 3 bases. Germline V gene data show CDR1 as MNHNS and CDR2 as SASEGT. This CDR3 spans 14 amino acids. The CDR3 DNA follows: TGTGCCACCCAGTTGACAGGGAAGACAGATACGCAGTATTTT. Its translation: CATQLTGKTDTQYF.

Only a few counts were recorded for this clone. The gene calls are TRBV5-4 and TRBJ2-5; perhaps TRBD1 as D (5 bases). Trimming left V 3 bases short and J 0 bases short, with 12 bases between. The germline gives CDR1 SGHNT, CDR2 YYREEE (reference sequence). CDR3 length: 15 residues. CDR3 loop: CASSSAKGYQETQYF. CDR3 sequence (DNA): TGTGCCAGCAGCTCCGCGAAGGGGTACCAAGAGACCCAGTACTTC.

This clone has only one observation. The rearrangement joins TRBV30 to TRBJ2-7; weak D call: TRBD1 (5 bases). The CDR3 loop spans 15 amino acids. V was clipped by 0 bases and J by 5 bases, with 17 bases between them. In germline, CDR1 is GTSNPN, CDR2 SVGIG (reference sequence). In nucleotides, the CDR3 is TGTGCCTGGAGTGTAAAGTCGGCAGGGCGGCACGAGCAGTACTTC. Residues: CAWSVKSAGRHEQYF.

The J gene is TRBJ1-2, the V gene TRBV5-8; D not certain. Germline V gives CDR1 SGHTS, CDR2 YDEGEE. The V end was cut by 4 bases, the J end by 0 bases, with 10 bases between. The CDR3 sequence is 14 residues long. This CDR3 reads CASSEQLTNYGYTF. As DNA, the CDR3 is TGTGCCAGCAGCGAACAGCTAACTAACTATGGCTACACCTTC.

The count of this clone is one. The chain joins TRBV6-1 to TRBJ2-1, with a possible D match to TRBD2 (6 bases). V lost 9 bases, J lost 10 bases, and 16 bases lay in between. Germline CDR1 and CDR2: MNHNS and SASEGT. CDR3 length: 12 amino acids. DNA for the CDR3: TGTGCCAGTGAGAAGCGCGGGGAAGAGCAGTTCTTC. This sequence encodes CASEKRGEEQFF.

V and J are TRBV11-2 and TRBJ2-7, with 10 bases identical to TRBD1. The CDR3 covers 15 residues. Germline trimming cut 3 bases from V and 2 bases from J; bases unmatched to any gene: 4. Germline loops: CDR1 SGHAT, CDR2 FQNNGV. CDR3 nucleotides: TGTGCCAGCAGCTTTGGGACAGGGGCCCCCTACGAGCAGTACTTC. Protein sequence: CASSFGTGAPYEQYF.

CDR3 amino acids: CASSPGPGQGVPEAFF. CDR3 sequence (DNA): TGTGCCAGCAGCCCAGGTCCCGGACAGGGGGTGCCTGAAGCTTTCTTT. V gene TRBV28 combines with J gene TRBJ1-1, with 10 positions matching TRBD1. The CDR3 sequence is 16 residues long. From germline, CDR1 is MDHEN and CDR2 SYDVKM. With 6 bases clipped from V and 6 bases from J, the junction kept 13 bases outside the gene matches. The full variable domain, with the rest looked up from reference TRBV28 and TRBJ1-1, is DVKVTQSSRYLVKRTGEKVFLECVQDMDHENMFWYRQDPGLGLRLIYFSYDVKMKEKGDIPEGYSVSREKKERFSLILESASTNQTSMYLCASSPGPGQGVPEAFFGQGTRLTVV.

Here the CDR3 reads CASSFGTGYNYGYTF. Written as DNA, the CDR3 is TGTGCCAGCAGCTTCGGGACAGGGTATAACTATGGCTACACCTTC. V is TRBV5-5 and J is TRBJ1-2; TRBD1 aligns across 9 bases. V was clipped by 2 bases and J by 1 base; unmatched bases: 3. Germline loops: CDR1 SGHKS, CDR2 YYEKEE (reference sequence). This CDR3 region has 15 residues.

V is TRBV5-1 and J is TRBJ1-2, with TRBD1 matching over 8 bases. The CDR3 has 14 amino acids. V lost 4 bases to trimming and J lost 7 bases; unmatched junction nucleotides: 9. From germline, CDR1 is SGHRS and CDR2 YFSETQ. The CDR3 sequence: CASSPTGVGVGYTF. The CDR3 coding sequence is TGCGCCAGCAGCCCGACAGGGGTAGGGGTTGGCTACACCTTC.

This chain joins TRBV25-1 and TRBJ2-1; 7 nucleotides agree with TRBD1. The length of the CDR3 is 15 residues. The germline V gene encodes CDR1 MGHDK and CDR2 SYGVNS. V lost 2 bases, J lost 8 bases, and 9 bases stayed unmatched. The CDR3: CASSERDRPRDEQFF. For the CDR3, the DNA is TGTGCCAGCAGTGAACGGGACAGACCGCGGGATGAGCAGTTCTTC.

This clone was detected only a few times. The rearrangement uses TRBV2 and TRBJ1-1; tentatively, D is TRBD1 (5 bases). The CDR3 loop spans 13 amino acids. Deletions cut 3 bases from V and 5 bases from J, with 10 bases between. From germline, CDR1 is SNHLY and CDR2 FYNNEI. The chain's CDR3 is CASSEGGYTEAFF. CDR3 sequence (DNA): TGTGCCAGCAGTGAGGGGGGATATACTGAAGCTTTCTTT.

DNA of the CDR3: TGTGCCAGCTCACCACAAGAGGATACGCAGTATTTT. Amino acids: CASSPQEDTQYF. The chain links TRBV18 to TRBJ2-3; D gene uncertain. The germline CDR1 and CDR2 sequences are KGHSH and LQKENI. The CDR3 covers 12 residues. The V and J ends lost 1 base and 6 bases respectively, with 5 bases between them. The full variable domain, its missing parts supplied by reference TRBV18 and TRBJ2-3, is NAGVMQNPRHLVRRRGQEARLRCSPMKGHSHVYWYRQLPEEGLKFMVYLQKENIIDESGMPKERFSAEFPKEGPSILRIQQVVRGDSAAYFCASSPQEDTQYFGPGTRLTVL.

The chain carries TRBV18 and TRBJ1-2, with D possibly being TRBD1 (6 bases). Germline V gene data show CDR1 as KGHSH and CDR2 as LQKENI. The CDR3 runs to 14 residues. V gave up 3 bases and J gave up 0 bases, with 8 bases separating them. The CDR3 region is CASSPRQANYGYTF. The CDR3 DNA follows: TGTGCCAGCTCACCGAGACAGGCTAACTATGGCTACACCTTC.

The chain couples TRBV6-5 to TRBJ2-5; TRBD1 aligns across 7 bases. The V gene end was trimmed by 5 bases and the J gene end by 3 bases; junction bases not matched to a gene: 6. Germline V CDR1 and CDR2: MNHEY, SVGAGI. The CDR3 runs to 14 residues. The CDR3: CASSRPGTEETQYF. The CDR3 coding sequence is TGTGCCAGCAGTCGACCCGGGACAGAAGAGACCCAGTACTTC.

This clone occurred a few times. The gene calls are TRBV5-1 and TRBJ2-6; D may be TRBD1 (5 bases). V dropped 6 bases and J dropped 0 bases, with 16 bases sitting between them. CDR3 length: 17 residues. Germline V gene lookup returns CDR1 SGHRS and CDR2 YFSETQ. The CDR3 DNA follows: TGCGCCAGCACTGGTAACTTTAGGGGCTCTGGGGCCAACGTCCTGACTTTC. Its translation: CASTGNFRGSGANVLTF.

This clone was seen a single time. The chain combines TRBV7-3 with TRBJ2-3; 9 nucleotides agree with TRBD2. Unmatched junction bases numbered 3, after V lost 5 bases and J lost 0 bases. CDR1 is SGHTA and CDR2 is FQGTGA in the germline V gene. This CDR3 spans 15 amino acids. The CDR3 DNA follows: TGTGCCAGCAGCCTCCTAGCGGGAAGCACAGATACGCAGTATTTT. Translated, it gives CASSLLAGSTDTQYF.

The chain joins TRBV29-1 to TRBJ2-1; D is perhaps TRBD1 (6 bases). V lost 6 bases and J lost 5, with 14 bases in between. CDR3 size: 13 residues. The germline gives CDR1 SQVTM, CDR2 ANQGSEA. CDR3 DNA: TGCAGCGTGACACAGGGTTCCCACAATGAGCAGTTCTTC. This encodes CSVTQGSHNEQFF.